These 30 T cell receptor beta chains came from one sample sequenced in a study of cytomegalovirus exposure and HLA in healthy donors (dated by TCRdb to 2017 to 2019). Library preparation was by the immunoSEQ multiplex PCR assay. For the multiplex PCR, a mixture combining 60 forward primers for TCR Vbeta segments and 13 reverse primers for TCR Jbeta segments was used. Entries here come from immuneACCESS through TCRdb and include only in-frame sequences with V and J called. Some clones fail to appear in such tables; in the studies checked, an unresolved V gene covers under half of the shortfall, and the cause of the remainder is unknown. The sample table holds around 120,000 clones, of which around 60% were seen once. Less than 9.5% of the sample rests with the top ten. Sequencing was carried out using PBMCs. The receptors come from a woman in her forties in good health and CMV-seropositive.

V usage is TRBV27 and J usage is TRBJ1-2, with unresolved D. Between the trimmed V and J ends, which lost 6 bases and 4 bases, there was a span of 12 bases. The germline CDR1 and CDR2 sequences are MNHEY and SMNVEV (reference sequence). The CDR3 runs 13 residues. For the CDR3, the DNA is TGTGCCAGCAGCCCTCCCGGGTTCTATGGCTACACCTTC. Its protein product is CASSPPGFYGYTF.

The rearrangement joins TRBV9 to TRBJ2-6; 7 nucleotides align to TRBD1. There are 14 residues in the CDR3. The germline CDR1 and CDR2 sequences are SGDLS and YYNGEE. V shed 7 bases and J 4 bases; nucleotides not matched to a gene: 5. The CDR3 DNA is TGTGCCAGCCACAGGGGCTCCGGGGCCAACGTCCTGACTTTC. Its translation is CASHRGSGANVLTF.

This clone has more than one count but fewer than ten. The chain carries TRBV19 and TRBJ2-3, with 9 positions matching TRBD1. CDR3 length: 18 amino acids. After removal of 4 bases from V and 0 bases from J, the junction contained 11 bases not matched to a gene. CDR1 is LNHDA, CDR2 SQIVND, per germline (reference sequence). CDR3 bases: TGTGCCAGTAGTACCCGAACAGGGGGCCTATTAAGCACAGATACGCAGTATTTT. Its translation: CASSTRTGGLLSTDTQYF.

CDR3 protein: CSGAGDSLRGIQYF. DNA for the CDR3: TGCAGCGGTGCGGGGGACTCTCTAAGGGGCATTCAGTACTTC. The V call is TRBV29-1, the J call TRBJ2-4; 7 bases are shared with TRBD2. CDR3 length equals 14 residues. V trimming: 7 bases; J trimming: 9 bases; junction bases outside the gene matches: 15. Germline V gene data show CDR1 as SQVTM and CDR2 as ANQGSEA.

The rearrangement joins TRBV19 to TRBJ2-7, with a weak D call TRBD2 (6 bases). Trimming shortened V by 5 bases and J by 3 bases, and 11 bases separated the two germline ends. This CDR3 comprises 13 residues. Germline V CDR1 and CDR2: LNHDA, SQIVND (reference sequence). The CDR3 DNA reads TGTGCCAGTAGTGTGGGACTCGACTACGAGCAGTACTTC. Protein: CASSVGLDYEQYF.

The rearrangement links TRBV28 to TRBJ1-1; a weak D match, TRBD1 (5 bases). V gave up 11 bases and J gave up 8 bases, with 18 bases separating them. The CDR3 totals 12 residues. Germline lookup yields CDR1 MDHEN and CDR2 SYDVKM. Here the CDR3 reads CAAGQPRLEAFF. Here the CDR3 DNA reads TGTGCCGCGGGGCAACCGCGCCTGGAAGCTTTCTTT. The full variable domain, in which reference TRBV28 and TRBJ1-1 provide the parts outside the CDR3, is DVKVTQSSRYLVKRTGEKVFLECVQDMDHENMFWYRQDPGLGLRLIYFSYDVKMKEKGDIPEGYSVSREKKERFSLILESASTNQTSMYLCAAGQPRLEAFFGQGTRLTVV.

In its sample, this clone was seen a few times. The chain links TRBV11-2 to TRBJ2-3, with D perhaps matching TRBD2 (6 bases). Germline CDR1 SGHAT, CDR2 FQNNGV. The CDR3 length is 17 residues. V was shortened by 3 bases and J by 0 bases, with 16 bases between the two germline ends. The CDR3 DNA sequence: TGTGCCAGCAGCTTTAAATCGGGGCTAGCGAGCACAGATACGCAGTATTTT. Translated, it gives CASSFKSGLASTDTQYF.

This sequence joins TRBV15 and TRBJ2-7; D gene unclear. CDR1 is LNHNV, CDR2 YYDKDF, per germline (reference sequence). V was pared by 0 bases and J by 0 bases, with 12 bases between. There are 16 residues in the CDR3. For the CDR3, the DNA is TGTGCCACCAGCAGAGATTGGTCCAGACTCTCCTACGAGCAGTACTTC. Amino acid sequence: CATSRDWSRLSYEQYF.

On this clone: One end of the junction is discordant with germline, which a read error may explain. The chain uses TRBV7-7 and TRBJ2-2; tentative D call: TRBD1 (5 bases). The germline V gene encodes CDR1 SSHAT and CDR2 FNYEAQ (reference sequence). This CDR3 comprises 14 residues. In DNA, the CDR3 is TGTGCTAGCAGCTTAAGGGGAAACACCGGGGAGCTGTTTTTT. It yields the protein CASSLRGNTGELFF.

The chain employs TRBV5-4 and TRBJ1-4; 8 positions match TRBD1. This CDR3 comprises 16 residues. V shed 3 bases and J 7 bases; nucleotides not matched to a gene: 11. Germline V CDR1 and CDR2: SGHNT, YYREEE (reference sequence). CDR3 sequence (DNA): TGTGCCAGCAGCTCCCACCCAGGGGGCGCGGGTGAAAAACTGTTTTTT. It is translated as CASSSHPGGAGEKLFF.

In its sample, this clone was seen once. V gene TRBV13 combines with J gene TRBJ2-5; 8 nucleotides agree with TRBD1. The J call may not be correct, given that the DNA end is closer to TRBJ2-7. The CDR3 sequence is 15 residues long. Germline assignment: CDR1 PRHDT and CDR2 FYEKMQ (reference sequence). The CDR3 sequence: CASTKGQDNLYEQYF. CDR3 DNA sequence: TGTGCCAGCACCAAGGGACAGGATAACCTCTACGAGCAGTACTTC.

The chain carries TRBV9 and TRBJ2-7; TRBD2 is a possible D gene (5 bases). CDR3 length equals 16 residues. Germline-derived CDR1 and CDR2 are SGDLS and YYNGEE. Trimming removed 2 bases at V and 6 bases at J, with 21 bases between. CDR3 protein: CASSVGSEEAPREQYF. CDR3 nucleotide sequence: TGTGCCAGCAGCGTTGGGTCGGAGGAGGCACCACGCGAGCAGTACTTC.

V usage is TRBV18 and J usage is TRBJ1-1; D might be TRBD1 (5 bases). V gave up 0 bases and J gave up 1 base, with 12 bases separating them. CDR1 and CDR2 from the germline V gene are KGHSH and LQKENI. The CDR3 length is 16 residues. CDR3 sequence reads: CASSPPRGTGNTEAFF. The DNA of the CDR3 is TGTGCCAGCTCACCACCGCGGGGGACGGGGAACACTGAAGCTTTCTTT.

The chain has TRBV7-3 and TRBJ2-1, with TRBD2 as a possible D gene (7 bases). This CDR3 contains 12 residues. The V gene's germline CDR1 is SGHTA and CDR2 FQGTGA. With 5 bases removed from V and 9 bases from J, the gap between germline ends came to 11 bases. The CDR3, as DNA: TGTGCCAGCAGCGCGAGGGGGGGTGAGCAGTTCTTC. Amino acid sequence: CASSARGGEQFF.

This chain links TRBV27 with TRBJ2-1; the match to TRBD2 covers 10 bases. This CDR3 is 15 amino acids long. V dropped 3 bases and J dropped 7; count of bases not matched to a gene: 6. Germline V gene data show CDR1 as MNHEY and CDR2 as SMNVEV (reference sequence). The CDR3 loop is CASSFPSGSANEQFF. DNA for the CDR3: TGTGCCAGCAGTTTTCCTAGCGGGAGCGCTAATGAGCAGTTCTTC.

This clone was seen more than once but under ten times. The chain employs TRBV7-9 and TRBJ2-7, with TRBD2 matching over 7 bases. The CDR3 loop spans 14 amino acids. Germline lookup yields CDR1 SEHNR and CDR2 FQNEAQ (reference sequence). J lost 7 bases, V lost 3 bases, and 9 bases had no gene match. The CDR3 loop is CASSLGLSGGEQYF. The CDR3 region has the DNA TGTGCCAGCAGCTTGGGACTCTCCGGGGGGGAGCAGTACTTC.

This clone occurred a few times. The chain combines TRBV18 with TRBJ2-7; no clear D gene. Germline assignment: CDR1 KGHSH and CDR2 LQKENI. This CDR3 is built from 17 residues. Trimming shortened V by 3 bases and J by 4 bases, and 22 bases separated the two germline ends. CDR3 nucleotides: TGTGCCAGCTCACCCCCAACAGACACGATCAATCCATACGAGCAGTACTTC. Translated, it gives CASSPPTDTINPYEQYF. The variable domain in full, completed from reference TRBV18 and TRBJ2-7, reads NAGVMQNPRHLVRRRGQEARLRCSPMKGHSHVYWYRQLPEEGLKFMVYLQKENIIDESGMPKERFSAEFPKEGPSILRIQQVVRGDSAAYFCASSPPTDTINPYEQYFGPGTRLTVT.

In this sample, this clone turned up once. The rearrangement uses TRBV27 and TRBJ1-5, with D possibly TRBD1 on 6 matching bases. Trimming removed 5 bases at V and 0 bases at J, with 14 bases between. This CDR3 region has 16 residues. The germline gives CDR1 MNHEY, CDR2 SMNVEV (reference sequence). The DNA for the CDR3 is TGTGCCAGCAGTCCTCGGGGGGGCTATAGCAATCAGCCCCAGCATTTT. This encodes CASSPRGGYSNQPQHF.

CDR3 sequence reads: CASSALSGRQDNEQFF. CDR3 nucleotides: TGTGCCAGCAGCGCACTTAGCGGGAGACAGGATAATGAGCAGTTCTTC. V usage is TRBV9 and J usage is TRBJ2-1; TRBD2 agrees at 9 bases. V shed 3 bases and J 7 bases; nucleotides not matched to a gene: 11. CDR1 is SGDLS and CDR2 is YYNGEE in the germline V gene. This CDR3 has 16 residues.

The rearrangement joins TRBV30 to TRBJ1-5; perhaps TRBD1 as D (5 bases). This CDR3 has 16 amino acids. Germline V gene sequence: CDR1 GTSNPN, CDR2 SVGIG (reference sequence). The V gene lost 3 bases and the J gene lost 0 bases, with 15 bases spanning the gap. CDR3 sequence reads: CAWSPSRQNSNQPQHF. CDR3 sequence (DNA): TGTGCCTGGAGCCCTTCCCGACAGAATAGCAATCAGCCCCAGCATTTT.

The V gene is TRBV11-1, the J gene TRBJ2-5; 7 bases line up with TRBD2. The assigned J gene may be wrong: the sequence end matches TRBJ2-7 better. The CDR3 extends over 15 amino acids. Germline CDR1 reads SGHAT; CDR2 reads FQDESV (reference sequence). CDR3 DNA: TGTGCCAGCAGCCTTCTAGCGGTTAACTCCTACGAGCAGTACTTC. The encoded protein is CASSLLAVNSYEQYF.

This clone was observed a few times. The V and J genes are TRBV5-6 and TRBJ2-7, with TRBD1 as a possible D gene (5 bases). CDR1 is SGHDT and CDR2 is YYEEEE in the germline V gene. The CDR3 covers 13 residues. Trimming left V 2 bases short and J 3 bases short, with 9 bases between. The CDR3 loop reads CASSLPTDYEQYF. In nucleotides, the CDR3 is TGTGCCAGCAGCTTACCGACAGACTACGAGCAGTACTTC. The whole variable domain, remainder taken from reference TRBV5-6 and TRBJ2-7, is DAGVTQSPTHLIKTRGQQVTLRCSPKSGHDTVSWYQQALGQGPQFIFQYYEEEERQRGNFPDRFSGHQFPNYSSELNVNALLLGDSALYLCASSLPTDYEQYFGPGTRLTVT.

The sample holds one count of this clone. The chain has TRBV6-5 and TRBJ2-7, with D possibly being TRBD1 (5 bases). The CDR3 sequence is 16 residues long. Trimming removed 2 bases at V and 0 bases at J, with 14 bases between. The V gene's germline CDR1 is MNHEY and CDR2 SVGAGI. The DNA of the CDR3 is TGTGCCAGCAGTTACCATTCGGACACTCTCTCCTACGAGCAGTACTTC. Its translation: CASSYHSDTLSYEQYF.

The J gene is TRBJ2-4, the V gene TRBV11-2; a weak D match, TRBD2 (6 bases). Germline V gene sequence: CDR1 SGHAT, CDR2 FQNNGV. The CDR3 extends over 13 amino acids. Trimming stripped 5 bases from V and 12 bases from J, with 17 bases between. Here the CDR3 reads CASSVLLPGDQYF. Written as DNA, the CDR3 is TGTGCCAGCAGCGTCCTCTTGCCGGGGGATCAGTACTTC.

CDR3 nucleotides: TGTGCCAGCAGCTTAGGGCCGCTAAACTCCTACGAGCAGTACTTC. Residues: CASSLGPLNSYEQYF. The genes are TRBV7-3 and TRBJ2-7; no firm D call. The CDR3 totals 15 residues. The V gene's germline CDR1 is SGHTA and CDR2 FQGTGA. V lost 2 bases and J lost 0, with 11 bases in between.

The chain is built from TRBV29-1 and TRBJ2-1; 7 nucleotides line up with TRBD1. CDR1 and CDR2 (germline): SQVTM, ANQGSEA. V lost 0 bases, J lost 2 bases, and 13 bases stayed unmatched. There are 18 residues in the CDR3. CDR3 DNA sequence: TGCAGCGTTGAAGACTTAGAAGGTGGGACAGAGACCTACAATGAGCAGTTCTTC. This translates into CSVEDLEGGTETYNEQFF.

The J gene is TRBJ2-7, the V gene TRBV5-1; TRBD1 matches at 7 bases. This CDR3 spans 15 amino acids. Germline V gene lookup returns CDR1 SGHRS and CDR2 YFSETQ. V shed 0 bases and J 2 bases; nucleotides not matched to a gene: 5. Written as DNA, the CDR3 is TGCGCCAGCAGCTTGGAATCGGGACAGCCCTACGAGCAGTACTTC. This encodes CASSLESGQPYEQYF.

This chain connects TRBV27 to TRBJ2-7; D is unclear. Per germline, CDR1 MNHEY and CDR2 SMNVEV (reference sequence). The CDR3 sequence is 13 residues long. Deletions cut 4 bases from V and 3 bases from J, with 10 bases between. In DNA form, the CDR3 reads TGTGCCAGCAGTTCGACTCCCAACTACGAGCAGTACTTC. Amino acid sequence: CASSSTPNYEQYF.

The chain employs TRBV27 and TRBJ1-2; D might be TRBD1 (6 bases). Germline values: CDR1 MNHEY, CDR2 SMNVEV (reference sequence). Trimming removed 4 bases at V and 3 bases at J, with 12 bases between. The CDR3 runs 14 residues. CDR3 in amino acids: CASSSGGADYGYTF. CDR3 DNA sequence: TGTGCCAGCAGTTCTGGGGGGGCCGACTATGGCTACACCTTC.

This clone was observed once. This chain connects TRBV5-1 to TRBJ2-7; D perhaps matches TRBD2 (6 bases). Deletions cut 2 bases from V and 1 base from J, with 10 bases between. The germline V gene has CDR1 SGHRS and CDR2 YFSETQ. The CDR3 sequence is 14 residues long. The CDR3 is CASSFTGTSYEQYF. The CDR3 coding sequence is TGCGCCAGCAGCTTCACTGGGACTTCCTACGAGCAGTACTTC.